The table lists the clone carrying this TCR beta chain with many counts. Its antigen remains unidentified. Germline CDR1 KGHSH, CDR2 LQKENI. Trimming removed 1 base from V and 1 base from J, with 2 bases in between. This CDR3 has 12 amino acids. Clinical Activity Scores of at least 3, NOSPECS grades of at least 4 and durations under 3 months characterized ophthalmopathy patients. The sample comes from a study of T cells in Graves' hyperthyroidism and ophthalmopathy. Study results and caveats: Most clonotypes that expanded in the thyroid above 0.001 also showed up in blood.

Template material for amplifying TCR beta CDR3 regions consisted of RNA transcripts. Researchers ran a first-round RT-PCR on the TCR CDR3 using the HTBI primer set. TCRdb recomputed calls from the multiplex PCR reads with MiXCR, one row per CDR3 protein. The data show about 400,000 distinct CDR3 sequences, roughly 13% seen once. This sequence was found in a man between 50 and 59 years old with Graves' ophthalmopathy. The chain links TRBV18 to TRBJ2-7; no definite D call. The sample consisted of blood. CDR3 nucleotides: TGTGCCAGCTCACCACGGTCCTACGAGCAGTACTTC. Protein product: CASSPRSYEQYF. Looking up the rest from reference TRBV18 and TRBJ2-7 gives the full variable domain: NAGVMQNPRHLVRRRGQEARLRCSPMKGHSHVYWYRQLPEEGLKFMVYLQKENIIDESGMPKERFSAEFPKEGPSILRIQQVVRGDSAAYFCASSPRSYEQYFGPGTRLTVT.